This T cell receptor (beta chain) was captured by sequencing in a study of cytomegalovirus exposure and HLA in healthy donors. Broader study findings: Cytomegalovirus-associated status was assigned to approximately 160 TCR beta chains. About 87% or about 30% of the time was how often most TCR beta V segments were productive, according to an earlier analysis.

The V gene lost 5 bases and the J gene lost 7 bases, with 11 bases spanning the gap. This CDR3 is 12 amino acids long. Germline-derived CDR1 and CDR2 are SGHVS and FQNEAQ. The study ran its PCR with 60 Vbeta and 13 Jbeta primers. Profiling relied on immunoSEQ multiplex PCR, and the TCRdb table lists in-frame clones only, not all of them. This table holds roughly 84,000 clones, 78% found once. Details on this clone: Antigen: not known.

This TCR came from a male donor in good health and CMV-seropositive. Sequenced material: PBMCs. V and J are TRBV7-8 and TRBJ1-1; no clear D gene. The CDR3 DNA reads as TGTGCCAGCAGCCCGGGGTCGGGTGAAGCTTTCTTT. Protein sequence: CASSPGSGEAFF.